This TCR beta chain derives from a study of CXCR3-negative and CXCR3-positive naive CD8 T cells. Study-level information: With about 1.5 +/- 0.3 million reads per library, the TRB reads numbered roughly 130 million in total. Study-level results: Both naive subsets, CXCR3-negative and CXCR3-positive, displayed similar TRBV-TRBJ usage, unlike memory cells. Cryopreservation partially lowered CXCR3 expression, so most assays used fresh PBMCs. CXCR3-positive naive cells carried more hydrophobic TRB CDR3s than CXCR3-negative ones.

A remark on this clonotype: Its cognate antigen is unknown.

The CDR3 is 12 residues long. The TRB cDNA libraries were prepared by 5' RACE with UMI labels. TCRdb re-called the 5' RACE reads; one entry per CDR3 protein, DNA not given. The sample holds about 90,000 distinct CDR3 sequences. Naive CD8+ T lymphocytes were specified as CD45RO-CCR7+CD27+CD95-. This rearrangement joins TRBV12-3 or TRBV12-4 to TRBJ2-7; TCRdb's D gene call, TRBD1, goes unchecked for lack of DNA. Sequences were obtained from naive CXCR3+ CD8+ T cells from blood. This sample's subset: CD45RO-CCR7+CD27+CD95- naive CD8+ T cells expressing CXCR3 (TNR3+). The sequence derives from a human donor in good health. Some clones in this sample may be carry-over from other donors' samples. The CDR3 protein is CASSFDSYEQYF.